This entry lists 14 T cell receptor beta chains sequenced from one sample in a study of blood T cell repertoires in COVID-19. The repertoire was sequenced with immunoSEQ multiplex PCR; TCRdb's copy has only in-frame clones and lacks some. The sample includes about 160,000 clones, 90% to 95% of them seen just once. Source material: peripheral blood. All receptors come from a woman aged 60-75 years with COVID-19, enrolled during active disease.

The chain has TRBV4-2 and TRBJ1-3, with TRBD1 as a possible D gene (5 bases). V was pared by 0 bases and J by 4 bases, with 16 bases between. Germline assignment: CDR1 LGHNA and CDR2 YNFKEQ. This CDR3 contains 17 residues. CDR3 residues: CASSQDQGLRTGNTIYF. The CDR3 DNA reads TGTGCCAGCAGCCAAGACCAAGGGCTTAGGACAGGAAACACCATATATTTT.

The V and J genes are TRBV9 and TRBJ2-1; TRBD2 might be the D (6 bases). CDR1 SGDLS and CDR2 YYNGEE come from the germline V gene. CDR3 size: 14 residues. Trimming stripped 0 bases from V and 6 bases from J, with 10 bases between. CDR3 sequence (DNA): TGTGCCAGCAGCGTAGAGAGGGGACTCAATGAGCAGTTCTTC. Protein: CASSVERGLNEQFF.

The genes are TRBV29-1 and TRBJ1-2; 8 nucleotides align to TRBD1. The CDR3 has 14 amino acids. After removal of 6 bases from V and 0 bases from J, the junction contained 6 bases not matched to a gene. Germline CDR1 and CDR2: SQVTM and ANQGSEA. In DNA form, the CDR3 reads TGCAGCGTCCCGACAGGGGCCACTAACTATGGCTACACCTTC. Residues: CSVPTGATNYGYTF.

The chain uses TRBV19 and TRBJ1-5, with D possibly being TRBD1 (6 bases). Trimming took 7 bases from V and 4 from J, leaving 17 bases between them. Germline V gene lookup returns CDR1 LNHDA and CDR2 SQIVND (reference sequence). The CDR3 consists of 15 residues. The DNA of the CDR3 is TGTGCCAGTACTCCGGCAGGGGCCTTGAATCAGCCCCAGCATTTT. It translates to CASTPAGALNQPQHF. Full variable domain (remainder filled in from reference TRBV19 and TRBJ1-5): DGGITQSPKYLFRKEGQNVTLSCEQNLNHDAMYWYRQDPGQGLRLIYYSQIVNDFQKGDIAEGYSVSREKKESFPLTVTSAQKNPTAFYLCASTPAGALNQPQHFGDGTRLSIL.

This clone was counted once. The CDR3 is CASSVSGTGIYGYTF. The CDR3 nucleotides read TGTGCCAGCAGCGTTTCCGGGACAGGGATCTATGGCTACACCTTC. The genes are TRBV9 and TRBJ1-2, with 9 bases matching TRBD1. Germline V CDR1 and CDR2: SGDLS, YYNGEE. J lost 4 bases, V lost 2 bases, and 6 bases had no gene match. This CDR3 is built from 15 residues. Looking up the rest from reference TRBV9 and TRBJ1-2 gives the full variable domain: DSGVTQTPKHLITATGQRVTLRCSPRSGDLSVYWYQQSLDQGLQFLIQYYNGEERAKGNILERFSAQQFPDLHSELNLSSLELGDSALYFCASSVSGTGIYGYTFGSGTRLTVV.

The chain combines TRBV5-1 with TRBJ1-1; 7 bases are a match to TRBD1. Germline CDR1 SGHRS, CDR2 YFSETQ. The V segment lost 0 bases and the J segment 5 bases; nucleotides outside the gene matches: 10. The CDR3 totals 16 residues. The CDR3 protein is CASSLGGRGSGTEAFF. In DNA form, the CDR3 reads TGCGCCAGCAGCTTGGGTGGCAGGGGGTCGGGAACTGAAGCTTTCTTT.

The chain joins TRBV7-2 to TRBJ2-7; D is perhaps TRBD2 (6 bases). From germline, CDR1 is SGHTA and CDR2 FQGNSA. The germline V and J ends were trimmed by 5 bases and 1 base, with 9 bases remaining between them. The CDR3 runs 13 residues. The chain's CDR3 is CASSPGLSYEQYF. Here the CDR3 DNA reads TGTGCCAGCAGCCCGGGACTTTCCTACGAGCAGTACTTC.

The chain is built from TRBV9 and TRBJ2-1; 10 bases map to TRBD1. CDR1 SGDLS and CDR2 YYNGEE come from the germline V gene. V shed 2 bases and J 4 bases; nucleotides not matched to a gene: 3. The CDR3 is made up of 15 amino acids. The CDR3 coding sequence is TGTGCCAGCAGCGTGGCGGGACAGGGGTACAATGAGCAGTTCTTC. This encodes CASSVAGQGYNEQFF. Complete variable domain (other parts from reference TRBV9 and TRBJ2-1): DSGVTQTPKHLITATGQRVTLRCSPRSGDLSVYWYQQSLDQGLQFLIQYYNGEERAKGNILERFSAQQFPDLHSELNLSSLELGDSALYFCASSVAGQGYNEQFFGPGTRLTVL.

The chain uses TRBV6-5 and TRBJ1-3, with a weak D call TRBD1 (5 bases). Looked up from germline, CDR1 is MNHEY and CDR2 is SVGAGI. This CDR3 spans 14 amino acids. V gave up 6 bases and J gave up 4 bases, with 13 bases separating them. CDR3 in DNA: TGTGCCAGCAGCCCCGACGGGGGGGGAAACACCATATATTTT. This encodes CASSPDGGGNTIYF.

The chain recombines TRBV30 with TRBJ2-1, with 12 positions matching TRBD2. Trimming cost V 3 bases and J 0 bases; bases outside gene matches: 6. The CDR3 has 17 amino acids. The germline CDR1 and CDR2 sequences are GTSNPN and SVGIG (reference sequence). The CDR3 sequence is CAWRGLAGRSSYNEQFF. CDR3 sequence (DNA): TGTGCCTGGAGAGGACTAGCGGGGAGGAGCTCCTACAATGAGCAGTTCTTC.

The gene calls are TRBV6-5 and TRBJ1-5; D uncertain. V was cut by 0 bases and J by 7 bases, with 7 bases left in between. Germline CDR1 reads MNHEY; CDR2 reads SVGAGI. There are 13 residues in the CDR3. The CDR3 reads CASSYSYRQPQHF. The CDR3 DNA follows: TGTGCCAGCAGTTACTCGTACCGGCAGCCCCAGCATTTT.

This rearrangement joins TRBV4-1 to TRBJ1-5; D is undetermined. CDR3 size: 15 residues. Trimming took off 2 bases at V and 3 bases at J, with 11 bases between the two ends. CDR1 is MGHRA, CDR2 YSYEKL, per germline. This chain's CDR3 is CASSQYWGVNQPQHF. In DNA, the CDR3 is TGCGCCAGCAGCCAATATTGGGGAGTCAATCAGCCCCAGCATTTT.

CDR3 nucleotides: TGTGCCAGCAGCCAAGGGGTCGGACAGACTGAAGCTTTCTTT. The encoded protein is CASSQGVGQTEAFF. The chain employs TRBV3-1 (or the pseudogene TRBV3-2) and TRBJ1-1, with a weak D call TRBD1 (6 bases). Germline lookup yields CDR1 LGHDT and CDR2 YNNKEL (reference sequence). Trimming removed 1 base from V and 5 bases from J, with 11 bases in between. This CDR3 contains 14 residues.

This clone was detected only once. The CDR3 DNA is TGTGCCAGCAGCTCGACAGGTGTGAACTATGGCTACACCTTC. Translation gives CASSSTGVNYGYTF. The genes are TRBV7-9 and TRBJ1-2; perhaps TRBD1 as D (6 bases). CDR1 is SEHNR, CDR2 FQNEAQ, per germline (reference sequence). Trimming stripped 4 bases from V and 2 bases from J, with 11 bases between. This CDR3 comprises 14 residues.